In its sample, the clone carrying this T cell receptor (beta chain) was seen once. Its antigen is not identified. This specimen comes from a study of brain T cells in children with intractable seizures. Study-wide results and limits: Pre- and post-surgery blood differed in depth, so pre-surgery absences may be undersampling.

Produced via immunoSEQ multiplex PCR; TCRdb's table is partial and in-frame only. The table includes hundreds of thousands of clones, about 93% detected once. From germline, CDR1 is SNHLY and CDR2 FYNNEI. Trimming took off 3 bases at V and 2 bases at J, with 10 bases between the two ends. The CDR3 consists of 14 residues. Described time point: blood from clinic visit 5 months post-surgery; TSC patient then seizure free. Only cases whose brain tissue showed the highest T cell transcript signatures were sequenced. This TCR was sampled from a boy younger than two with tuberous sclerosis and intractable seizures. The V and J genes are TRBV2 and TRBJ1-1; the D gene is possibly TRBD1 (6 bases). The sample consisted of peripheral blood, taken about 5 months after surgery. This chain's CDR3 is CASSEGGPNTEAFF. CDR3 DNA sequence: TGTGCCAGCAGTGAGGGGGGGCCCAACACTGAAGCTTTCTTT.